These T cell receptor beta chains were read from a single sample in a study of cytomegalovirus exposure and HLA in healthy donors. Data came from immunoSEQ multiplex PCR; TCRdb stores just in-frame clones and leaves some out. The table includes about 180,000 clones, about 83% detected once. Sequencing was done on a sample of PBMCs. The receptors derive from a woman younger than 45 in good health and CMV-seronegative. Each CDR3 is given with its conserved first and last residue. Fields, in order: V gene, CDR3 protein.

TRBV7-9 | CASSSPWRGTGRDEQYF
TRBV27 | CASSLWQGGLGYGYTF
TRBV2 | CASSQMDRDSPLHF
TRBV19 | CASSVRTSGALSYEQYF
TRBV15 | CATRRNQAGETQYF
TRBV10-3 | CAISPPGQGGDGYTF
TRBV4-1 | CASSQEPTVNEQFF
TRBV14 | CASSPWPGHALYNEQFF
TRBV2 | CASTRRDSNSPLHF
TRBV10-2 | CASRNLASYETQYF
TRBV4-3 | CASSQDGANLNYGYTF
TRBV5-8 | CASSSGQGSVYEKLFF
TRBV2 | CARMTEMNTEAFF
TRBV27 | CASSIAGTGSPLHF
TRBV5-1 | CASSLAEGVYNSPLHF
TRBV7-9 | CASSDGLQETQYF
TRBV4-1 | CASSPSQGGPGELFF
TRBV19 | CASTPTGTYNSPLHF
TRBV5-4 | CASNVQGRRNTEAFF
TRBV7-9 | CASSLPGLAGSSYNEQFF
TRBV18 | CASSSGRQSGDEQYF
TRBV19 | CASSTPGTNYGYTF
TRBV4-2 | CASSQEGGPSSYEQYF
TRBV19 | CASRDRHQPQHF
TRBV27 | CASTSWTDNEKLFF
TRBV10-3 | CATRGGATDTQYF
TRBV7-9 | CASSLDGLAGGRFF
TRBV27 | CASSITGTAYGYTF
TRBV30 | CAWSVNRVYEQYF
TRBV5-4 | CASSRWGEVVYEQYF
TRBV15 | CATRMTDRGETQYF
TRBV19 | CASSPGGGTEAFF
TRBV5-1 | CASSGDIGLYEQYF
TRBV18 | CASSGQNSGNTIYF
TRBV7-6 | CASSLGQGVAALNEQFF
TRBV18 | CASSPPLLDEQYF
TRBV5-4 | CASSPSPEGAYGYTF
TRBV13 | CASSWTHYNEQFF
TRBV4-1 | CASSHVAETYNEQFF
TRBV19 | CASSYPGTGVGYTF
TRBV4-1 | CASSRVWGHNEQFF
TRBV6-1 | CASTRDTRRGYGYTF
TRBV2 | CASSEGLAVDEQYF
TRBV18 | CASSPTTGESYGYTF
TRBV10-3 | CAISGTENTGELFF
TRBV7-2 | CASSLDWLQSYEQYF
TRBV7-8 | CASSAGGADTEAFF
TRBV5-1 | CASSLGQGSPYF
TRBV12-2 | CASRPPGGINNQPQHF
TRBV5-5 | CASSLTGIEGDQPQHF
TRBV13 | CASSSLAGGPYNEQFF
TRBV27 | CASSLSLTGEPYEQYF
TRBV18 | CASSPTRGIPLGGYTF
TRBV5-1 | CASSHRQGRDAEAFF
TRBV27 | CASSLSGTRSHYF